Shown below are 32 T cell receptor beta chains from a single sample sequenced in a study of blood T cells in healthy people across ages. It was with a sample-barcoded 5' primer and a J-beta primer mix that a second PCR of about 6 to 12 cycles was run. TCRdb independently ran MiXCR on the 5' RACE reads; one entry per CDR3 protein. The sample consists of about 580,000 distinct CDR3 sequences, roughly 48% of them appearing once. What was sequenced was blood. The receptors were gathered from an elderly man in good health.

The rearrangement links TRBV20-1 to TRBJ2-1; D gene uncertain. Looked up from germline, CDR1 is DFQATT and CDR2 is SNEGSKA (reference sequence). The V and J ends lost 6 bases and 8 bases respectively, with 17 bases between them. The CDR3 length is 13 residues. Written as DNA, the CDR3 is TGCAGTGCGCCCGACTCCAGCTTGGATGAGCAGTTCTTC. It codes for CSAPDSSLDEQFF.

The chain has TRBV7-2 and TRBJ2-7; D unresolved. Trimming took off 4 bases at V and 1 base at J, with 14 bases between the two ends. The CDR3 covers 15 residues. The germline V gene has CDR1 SGHTA and CDR2 FQGNSA. CDR3 residues: CASSWAPGSSYEQYF. CDR3 DNA sequence: TGTGCCAGCAGCTGGGCCCCAGGTAGTTCCTACGAGCAGTACTTC.

The CDR3 sequence is CASKEGGNNEQFF. CDR3 DNA sequence: TGCGCCAGCAAGGAGGGAGGGAACAATGAGCAGTTCTTC. This chain links TRBV5-1 with TRBJ2-1, with TRBD2 identical over 7 bases. Germline values: CDR1 SGHRS, CDR2 YFSETQ. This CDR3 has 13 residues. The junction had 5 bases not matched to a gene; V was cut back by 6 bases and J by 5 bases.

This clonotype was detected only a few times. The V and J genes are TRBV7-3 and TRBJ2-5, with D perhaps matching TRBD1 (6 bases). The CDR3 is made up of 14 amino acids. Germline V gives CDR1 SGHTA, CDR2 FQGTGA. The germline V and J ends were trimmed by 2 bases and 4 bases, with 11 bases remaining between them. As DNA, the CDR3 is TGTGCCAGCAGCTTAGTAGGGGGTCGAGAGACCCAGTACTTC. It specifies CASSLVGGRETQYF.

The chain is built from TRBV6-6 and TRBJ2-5, with D maybe TRBD1 (6 bases). This CDR3 spans 17 amino acids. Between the trimmed V and J ends, which lost 0 bases and 7 bases, there was a span of 21 bases. CDR1 is MNHNY and CDR2 is SVGAGI in the germline V gene (reference sequence). CDR3 nucleotide sequence: TGTGCCAGCAGTTACTCGATATGGCGTGGGACAAAGAGGACCCAGTACTTC. This gives the protein CASSYSIWRGTKRTQYF.

This chain links TRBV10-3 with TRBJ1-1; TRBD1 might be the D (6 bases). Germline loops: CDR1 ENHRY, CDR2 SYGVKD. The CDR3 runs to 18 residues. V dropped 0 bases and J dropped 2 bases, with 19 bases sitting between them. The CDR3 sequence is CAISESSGQGLGNTEAFF. The CDR3 DNA is TGTGCCATCAGTGAGTCGAGTGGTCAGGGGCTAGGTAACACTGAAGCTTTCTTT.

This CDR3 is CASSVTISYEQYF. CDR3 DNA: TGTGCCAGCAGCGTCACTATTTCCTACGAGCAGTACTTC. This chain connects TRBV7-2 to TRBJ2-7; D is unresolved. The length of the CDR3 is 13 residues. With 5 bases removed from V and 1 base from J, the gap between germline ends came to 9 bases. Germline V gene lookup returns CDR1 SGHTA and CDR2 FQGNSA. The full variable domain, its missing parts supplied by reference TRBV7-2 and TRBJ2-7, is GAGVSQSPSNKVTEKGKDVELRCDPISGHTALYWYRQSLGQGLEFLIYFQGNSAPDKSGLPSDRFSAERTGGSVSTLTIQRTQQEDSAVYLCASSVTISYEQYFGPGTRLTVT.

This clonotype was counted between two and nine times. V gene TRBV12-5 combines with J gene TRBJ2-3, with TRBD1 matching 11 bases. The J segment lost 3 bases and the V segment lost 3 bases, leaving 11 bases of the junction unmatched. This CDR3 region has 18 residues. CDR1 is LGHNT, CDR2 FRNRAP, per germline. The DNA for the CDR3 is TGTGCTAGTGGTTTACGGGACAGGGGGTCAGGATATACAGATACGCAGTATTTT. Protein: CASGLRDRGSGYTDTQYF.

The chain couples TRBV2 to TRBJ2-1; TRBD2 aligns across 7 bases. The length of the CDR3 is 15 residues. Germline V gene data show CDR1 as SNHLY and CDR2 as FYNNEI. J was trimmed by 8 bases and V by 1 base; bases with no gene match: 8. CDR3 DNA sequence: TGTGCCAGCAGTGAAGGGGGGGGTCCGGGGGATGAGCAGTTCTTC. This gives the protein CASSEGGGPGDEQFF.

V usage is TRBV7-2 and J usage is TRBJ2-1, with a possible D match to TRBD1 (5 bases). The CDR3 runs 15 residues. CDR1 is SGHTA, CDR2 FQGNSA, per germline. V lost 4 bases and J 4 bases, leaving 14 bases between the germline ends. The CDR3 region is CASSSGFGAYNEQFF. The CDR3 DNA sequence: TGTGCCAGCAGCTCCGGATTTGGGGCTTACAATGAGCAGTTCTTC. The full variable domain, completed using reference TRBV7-2 and TRBJ2-1, is GAGVSQSPSNKVTEKGKDVELRCDPISGHTALYWYRQSLGQGLEFLIYFQGNSAPDKSGLPSDRFSAERTGGSVSTLTIQRTQQEDSAVYLCASSSGFGAYNEQFFGPGTRLTVL.

On this clonotype: Relative to the germline gene, one junction end is altered; a read error may explain this. V gene TRBV7-7 combines with J gene TRBJ2-5; possible D gene TRBD2, 5 bases. The CDR3 runs to 13 residues. Germline V gene data show CDR1 as SSHAT and CDR2 as FNYEAQ (reference sequence). CDR3 nucleotide sequence: TGTGCTAGCAGCCCCCGGGGCCAAGAGACCCAGTACTTC. It codes for CASSPRGQETQYF.

V and J are TRBV7-2 and TRBJ2-5; 9 positions match TRBD2. Looked up from germline, CDR1 is SGHTA and CDR2 is FQGNSA. V shed 7 bases and J 1 base; nucleotides not matched to a gene: 7. The CDR3 has 15 residues. CDR3 bases: TGTGCCAGCAACAGACTAGCGGCCCTCCAAGAGACCCAGTACTTC. Translation gives CASNRLAALQETQYF.

This clonotype was seen only a few times. This chain uses TRBV20-1 with TRBJ2-3; 9 bases are shared with TRBD2. J lost 6 bases, V lost 6 bases, and 13 bases had no gene match. Germline CDR1 DFQATT, CDR2 SNEGSKA (reference sequence). The CDR3 loop spans 15 amino acids. CDR3 sequence (DNA): TGCAGTGCAAAAATTACTAGCGGGCTTGTGGATACGCAGTATTTT. Protein: CSAKITSGLVDTQYF.

This chain links TRBV4-3 with TRBJ2-7, with a weak D call TRBD2 (6 bases). In germline, CDR1 is LGHNA, CDR2 YSLEER. Between the trimmed V and J ends, which lost 1 base and 2 bases, there was a span of 21 bases. This CDR3 region has 18 residues. The CDR3 nucleotides read TGCGCCAGCAGCCAAGTTCCTTTGGGAGCGGGCCGAGCCTACGAGCAGTACTTC. Translating it yields CASSQVPLGAGRAYEQYF.

J is TRBJ2-1 and V is TRBV7-9; maybe TRBD2 (6 bases). The CDR3 spans 16 residues. Germline values: CDR1 SEHNR, CDR2 FQNEAQ (reference sequence). The germline V and J ends were trimmed by 2 bases and 7 bases, with 18 bases remaining between them. CDR3 residues: CASSLFGGVSGNEQFF. CDR3 sequence (DNA): TGTGCCAGCAGCTTATTCGGCGGGGTCTCGGGGAATGAGCAGTTCTTC. Together with reference TRBV7-9 and TRBJ2-1, the CDR3 gives the full variable domain: DTGVSQNPRHKITKRGQNVTFRCDPISEHNRLYWYRQTLGQGPEFLTYFQNEAQLEKSRLLSDRFSAERPKGSFSTLEIQRTEQGDSAMYLCASSLFGGVSGNEQFFGPGTRLTVL.

This clonotype was recorded a few times. This chain uses TRBV7-9 with TRBJ1-4; a weak D match, TRBD1 (5 bases). V was clipped by 4 bases and J by 7 bases, with 16 bases between them. Germline V CDR1 and CDR2: SEHNR, FQNEAQ (reference sequence). The CDR3 sequence is 15 residues long. This CDR3 reads CASSWGLKSGEKLFF. In DNA form, the CDR3 reads TGTGCCAGCAGCTGGGGACTAAAGTCAGGTGAAAAACTGTTTTTT.

V gene TRBV7-2 combines with J gene TRBJ2-4; no reliable D call. With the DNA end fitting TRBJ2-7 better, the J assignment may be wrong. Germline lookup yields CDR1 SGHTA and CDR2 FQGNSA. The CDR3 consists of 12 residues. The DNA for the CDR3 is TGTGCCAGCAGCCCTGAGGTTTACGAGCAGTACTTC. This sequence encodes CASSPEVYEQYF.

The rearrangement uses TRBV20-1 and TRBJ2-1; 8 bases align to TRBD2. V shed 0 bases, J shed 10 bases, and the junction held 8 bases outside the gene matches. Germline CDR1 DFQATT, CDR2 SNEGSKA (reference sequence). The CDR3 is made up of 14 amino acids. The CDR3, as DNA: TGCAGTGCTAGAGATTCGGGAGGGCCGGAAGAGCAGTTCTTC. Its translation is CSARDSGGPEEQFF.

This rearrangement joins TRBV10-3 to TRBJ2-1; D unresolved. Trimming pared 8 bases from V and 7 bases from J, leaving 18 bases between. CDR1 and CDR2 from the germline V gene are ENHRY and SYGVKD. This CDR3 spans 14 amino acids. The CDR3 DNA sequence: TGTGCCATCGGAGAAGGGAATGTTAAGAATGAGCAGTTCTTC. It yields the protein CAIGEGNVKNEQFF.

There are a few counts of this clonotype. The chain has TRBV5-1 and TRBJ2-7, with 7 bases matching TRBD2. This CDR3 comprises 15 residues. V lost 1 base to trimming and J lost 3 bases; unmatched junction nucleotides: 7. Germline V lookup: CDR1 SGHRS, CDR2 YFSETQ. As DNA, the CDR3 is TGCGCCAGCAGCTTGACGCCGGGGGGAGTCTACGAGCAGTACTTC. This sequence encodes CASSLTPGGVYEQYF.

This chain uses TRBV7-2 with TRBJ2-5, with 9 bases matching TRBD1. V trimming: 5 bases; J trimming: 4 bases; junction bases outside the gene matches: 11. The CDR3 spans 16 residues. Germline V gene sequence: CDR1 SGHTA, CDR2 FQGNSA. The CDR3 DNA is TGTGCCAGCAGCCCTCAGGGGACAGGGAGGACAGAGACCCAGTACTTC. As protein: CASSPQGTGRTETQYF.

This clonotype was observed a few times. The chain joins TRBV20-1 to TRBJ2-6, with a weak D call TRBD1 (7 bases). The length of the CDR3 is 16 residues. Germline CDR1 is DFQATT and CDR2 is SNEGSKA (reference sequence). V lost 6 bases, J lost 1 base, and 16 bases lay in between. CDR3 bases: TGCAGTGCCCGTCTTCAGGGGGGATCTGGGGCCAACGTCCTGACTTTC. Translating it yields CSARLQGGSGANVLTF.

Ten or more counts support this clonotype. The J gene is TRBJ2-3, the V gene TRBV7-3; D is perhaps TRBD1 or TRBD2 (5 bases each). The V gene's germline CDR1 is SGHTA and CDR2 FQGTGA. Trimming removed 5 bases at V and 0 bases at J, with 9 bases between. CDR3 length equals 14 residues. CDR3 coding DNA: TGTGCCAGCAGCCCCGGGGCTAGCACAGATACGCAGTATTTT. It yields the protein CASSPGASTDTQYF.

The rearrangement links TRBV7-2 to TRBJ1-2; D might be TRBD1 (6 bases). V lost 1 base and J 1 base, leaving 16 bases between the germline ends. The CDR3 loop spans 17 amino acids. The germline gives CDR1 SGHTA, CDR2 FQGNSA. CDR3 DNA sequence: TGTGCCAGCAGCTTAGATTACAGGGTGGGGGTTAACTATGGCTACACCTTC. This translates into CASSLDYRVGVNYGYTF. Based on the CDR3 plus reference TRBV7-2 and TRBJ1-2, the full variable domain is GAGVSQSPSNKVTEKGKDVELRCDPISGHTALYWYRQSLGQGLEFLIYFQGNSAPDKSGLPSDRFSAERTGGSVSTLTIQRTQQEDSAVYLCASSLDYRVGVNYGYTFGSGTRLTVV.

The genes are TRBV7-2 and TRBJ2-7; maybe TRBD2 (5 bases). The DNA end is more similar to TRBJ2-4, so the J call may be wrong. The germline CDR1 and CDR2 sequences are SGHTA and FQGNSA. The CDR3 contains 14 residues. CDR3 loop: CASSADPRGNIQYF. DNA for the CDR3: TGTGCCAGCAGCGCCGACCCCCGAGGGAACATTCAGTACTTC.

The chain is built from TRBV5-1 and TRBJ2-1; D is unclear. CDR1 is SGHRS and CDR2 is YFSETQ in the germline V gene. V lost 2 bases and J lost 7, with 13 bases in between. The CDR3 contains 14 residues. The DNA of the CDR3 is TGCGCCAGCAGCTTTGGATTAGGAGTAAATGAGCAGTTCTTC. Amino acid sequence: CASSFGLGVNEQFF.

The J gene is TRBJ2-3, the V gene TRBV9; D is unresolved. The CDR3 covers 17 residues. Between the trimmed V and J ends, which lost 4 bases and 1 base, there was a span of 19 bases. Germline lookup yields CDR1 SGDLS and CDR2 YYNGEE. In nucleotides, the CDR3 is TGTGCCAGCAGCCCACCCCTTAGGAGCTCCCGCACAGATACGCAGTATTTT. Translated, it gives CASSPPLRSSRTDTQYF.

Note on this clonotype: This may stem from a read error, because a much larger clone lies one nucleotide away. The rearrangement joins TRBV20-1 to TRBJ1-1; D remains ambiguous. Germline CDR1 and CDR2: DFQATT and SNEGSKA (reference sequence). The CDR3 covers 12 residues. The CDR3 sequence is CGARDNRVEAFF. CDR3 nucleotide sequence: TGCGGTGCTAGAGATAACAGAGTTGAAGCTTTCTTT.

This clonotype was picked up a small number of times. V usage is TRBV6-5 and J usage is TRBJ1-4; D unclear. V was cut by 5 bases and J by 7 bases, with 11 bases left in between. There are 13 residues in the CDR3. CDR1 is MNHEY, CDR2 SVGAGI, per germline. The CDR3 DNA reads as TGTGCCAGCAGTGCCCGGCTAGGTGAAAAACTGTTTTTT. Its protein product is CASSARLGEKLFF.

V gene TRBV6-2 or TRBV6-3 combines with J gene TRBJ2-3; D gene ambiguous. Looked up from germline, CDR1 is MNHEY and CDR2 is SVGEGT. Trimming shortened V by 6 bases and J by 2 bases, and 12 bases separated the two germline ends. The CDR3 spans 14 residues. In DNA form, the CDR3 reads TGTGCCAGCAGACTACGTGGGATCACAGATACGCAGTATTTT. This gives the protein CASRLRGITDTQYF.

V and J are TRBV7-3 and TRBJ2-5; 10 nucleotides agree with TRBD2. Germline V gene lookup returns CDR1 SGHTA and CDR2 FQGTGA. CDR3 length equals 13 residues. V lost 5 bases to trimming and J lost 5 bases; unmatched junction nucleotides: 2. The CDR3: CASSRGLAETQYF. CDR3 nucleotide sequence: TGTGCCAGCAGCCGGGGACTAGCGGAGACCCAGTACTTC.

This clonotype was detected a few times. This chain links TRBV11-2 with TRBJ2-1, with D unclear. The length of the CDR3 is 16 residues. Germline V lookup: CDR1 SGHAT, CDR2 FQNNGV. V was pared by 2 bases and J by 3 bases, with 14 bases between. CDR3 region: CASSLPLLELYNEQFF. In DNA form, the CDR3 reads TGTGCCAGCAGCTTACCCCTACTGGAGCTCTACAATGAGCAGTTCTTC.